The present entry profiles one TCR beta chain with its context. What it binds is not known. The germline CDR1 and CDR2 sequences are SGHDT and YYEEEE. This CDR3 region has 14 residues. V was clipped by 4 bases and J by 8 bases; unmatched bases: 4. This table comes from immunoSEQ multiplex PCR, and its TCRdb copy is limited to in-frame clones, with some not included. The sample consists of 200,000 to 250,000 clones, 60% to 80% of them appearing once. The sample is drawn from a study of cytotoxic CD8 clonotypes in ibrutinib-treated CLL. Study background: The authors obtained response samples at a median of about eleven months of treatment, range 6 to 36.

Study results and limitations: Sustained-remission and progressing patients' sampling times differed.

The clonotype was recovered from a human donor with chronic lymphocytic leukemia. The chain links TRBV5-6 to TRBJ2-4; 12 bases match TRBD1. This sample comprised PBMCs, obtained after 12 months of ibrutinib treatment. CDR3 coding DNA: TGTGCCAGCAGCCAGGGACAGGGGGCTTACATTCAGTACTTC. Translated, it gives CASSQGQGAYIQYF. Full variable domain (outside the CDR3, taken from reference TRBV5-6 and TRBJ2-4): DAGVTQSPTHLIKTRGQQVTLRCSPKSGHDTVSWYQQALGQGPQFIFQYYEEEERQRGNFPDRFSGHQFPNYSSELNVNALLLGDSALYLCASSQGQGAYIQYFGAGTRLSVL.